Listed here is a single TCR beta chain. V was clipped by 5 bases and J by 5 bases, with 10 bases between them. This CDR3 is built from 13 residues. The germline V gene encodes CDR1 SEHNR and CDR2 FQNEAQ (reference sequence). These data are taken from a study of shared clonotypes between healthy human individuals. Sequenced by immunoSEQ multiplex PCR; TCRdb stores in-frame clones only, minus some. The table has about 110,000 clones, 65% to 75% seen once. The sequence was collected from a woman younger than 45 in good health. This chain joins TRBV7-9 and TRBJ2-1; D perhaps matches TRBD2 (5 bases). The sequencing sample was made of memory CD8+ T cells sorted from blood. Subset defined: CD45RO+ cells pooled with CCR7-negative TemRA cells. CDR3 DNA: TGTGCCAGCAGCGTGCGAGCGGACAATGAGCAGTTCTTC. This codes for CASSVRADNEQFF.